This T cell receptor (beta chain) was observed in a study of blood T cell repertoires in COVID-19. Study-level background: PBMCs, B-cell-depleted T cells, or T cells provided the cDNA or gDNA that made up the material.

Germline CDR1 is SNHLY and CDR2 is FYNNEI. Trimming stripped 3 bases from V and 0 bases from J, with 12 bases between. The CDR3 contains 16 residues. Assay used: immunoSEQ multiplex PCR; TCRdb lists only in-frame clones, some missing. The data hold under 300,000 clones, with approximately 86% observed a single time. This sequence originates from a man between 18 and 35 years old with active or convalescent COVID-19. This chain joins TRBV2 and TRBJ1-3, with no clear D. The sample taken for sequencing was peripheral blood. Here the CDR3 reads CASSDTRGYSGNTIYF. DNA of the CDR3: TGTGCCAGCAGTGATACACGCGGTTACTCTGGAAACACCATATATTTT.